Following are 32 T cell receptor beta chains from one sample sequenced in a study of OX40 agonist ivuxolimab in advanced cancers. Data came from immunoSEQ multiplex PCR; TCRdb stores just in-frame clones and leaves some out. Among approximately 90,000 clones listed, over 85% were seen once. The specimen comprised CD4+ or CD8+ T cells sorted from blood, sampled in a trial of the OX40 agonist ivuxolimab. The source is an adult with an advanced solid tumor such as melanoma, head and neck, liver or kidney cancer.

The chain uses TRBV5-4 and TRBJ2-6; D is possibly TRBD1 or TRBD2 (5 bases each). Trimming stripped 5 bases from V and 0 bases from J, with 12 bases between. The CDR3 is 16 amino acids. CDR1 is SGHNT, CDR2 YYREEE, per germline (reference sequence). The CDR3: CASRPGHSSGANVLTF. For the CDR3, the DNA is TGTGCCAGCAGGCCGGGGCATAGCTCTGGGGCCAACGTCCTGACTTTC.

The rearrangement joins TRBV6-5 to TRBJ1-2; TRBD1 agrees at 7 bases. The V segment lost 2 bases and the J segment 4 bases; nucleotides outside the gene matches: 7. The CDR3 is 15 residues long. Germline V gives CDR1 MNHEY, CDR2 SVGAGI. The CDR3 DNA sequence: TGTGCCAGCAGTTACCTGGGACAGCCGCGCTATGGCTACACCTTC. This codes for CASSYLGQPRYGYTF.

V gene TRBV7-2 combines with J gene TRBJ2-1, with 7 bases identical to TRBD2. V lost 5 bases, J lost 4 bases, and 11 bases stayed unmatched. Germline V lookup: CDR1 SGHTA, CDR2 FQGNSA. The CDR3 has 16 residues. CDR3 sequence reads: CASSRIAGSTYNEQFF. The CDR3 DNA follows: TGTGCCAGCAGCCGCATAGCGGGTTCCACTTACAATGAGCAGTTCTTC.

The chain is built from TRBV28 and TRBJ1-1; D is possibly TRBD1 (6 bases). Germline CDR1 MDHEN, CDR2 SYDVKM. This CDR3 spans 14 amino acids. The V gene lost 5 bases and the J gene lost 7 bases, with 17 bases spanning the gap. CDR3 coding DNA: TGTGCCAGCAGTCTCTCGACAGGTTTATATGAAGCTTTCTTT. It codes for CASSLSTGLYEAFF.

The J gene is TRBJ1-3, the V gene TRBV5-6; D gene ambiguous. The CDR3 runs to 16 residues. The germline V gene encodes CDR1 SGHDT and CDR2 YYEEEE. Trimming pared 0 bases from V and 0 bases from J, leaving 10 bases between. The CDR3 nucleotides are TGTGCCAGCAGCTTGGCCGTCCGGTACTCTGGAAACACCATATATTTT. It codes for CASSLAVRYSGNTIYF.

V is TRBV28 and J is TRBJ1-2, with 12 bases matching TRBD1. The CDR3 totals 13 residues. CDR1 MDHEN and CDR2 SYDVKM come from the germline V gene. Trimming removed 10 bases from V and 6 bases from J; junction bases left unmatched: 6. CDR3 in DNA: TGTGCCATTAGGGGACAGGGGGCTAATGGCTACACCTTC. The encoded protein is CAIRGQGANGYTF.

This chain uses TRBV6-6 with TRBJ2-1; D might be TRBD1 (5 bases). Germline-derived CDR1 and CDR2 are MNHNY and SVGAGI (reference sequence). Deletions cut 2 bases from V and 9 bases from J, with 14 bases between. This CDR3 has 14 residues. The CDR3 nucleotides are TGTGCCAGCAGTTACAGGGGAAAGGTGGGTGAGCAGTTCTTC. Translating it yields CASSYRGKVGEQFF.

The DNA for the CDR3 is TGTGCCAGTAGTTCCGGCCAGGGTGAAGCTTTCTTT. Amino acid sequence: CASSSGQGEAFF. The chain employs TRBV19 and TRBJ1-1; possibly TRBD1 for D (5 bases). Germline V gene data show CDR1 as LNHDA and CDR2 as SQIVND (reference sequence). Trimming removed 5 bases from V and 7 bases from J, with 11 bases in between. The CDR3 has 12 amino acids.

The chain uses TRBV28 and TRBJ2-7, with 9 bases matching TRBD1. The germline CDR1 and CDR2 sequences are MDHEN and SYDVKM. The CDR3 covers 15 residues. Unmatched junction bases numbered 6, after V lost 5 bases and J lost 1 base. The CDR3 coding sequence is TGTGCCAGCAGTACACAGGGGGCCGGATCCTACGAGCAGTACTTC. Protein sequence: CASSTQGAGSYEQYF.

This rearrangement joins TRBV10-3 to TRBJ1-6, with 12 positions matching TRBD1. CDR3 length: 14 amino acids. Germline CDR1 and CDR2: ENHRY and SYGVKD. V was pared by 8 bases and J by 7 bases, with 3 bases of the junction left unmatched. The CDR3 nucleotides are TGTGCCATCGGGACAGGGGGCGTCAATTCACCCCTCCACTTT. Translated: CAIGTGGVNSPLHF.

The chain couples TRBV6-5 to TRBJ1-1, with D maybe TRBD1 (6 bases). The V end was cut by 3 bases, the J end by 0 bases, with 11 bases between. The CDR3 totals 15 residues. CDR1 and CDR2 (germline): MNHEY, SVGAGI. The CDR3 is CASSYATGLNTEAFF. The CDR3 nucleotides read TGTGCCAGCAGTTATGCGACAGGCCTGAACACTGAAGCTTTCTTT.

V and J are TRBV6-5 and TRBJ1-2, with 7 bases that match TRBD1. CDR1 MNHEY and CDR2 SVGAGI come from the germline V gene. The CDR3 is 13 amino acids. With 5 bases clipped from V and 3 bases from J, the junction kept 3 bases outside the gene matches. CDR3 nucleotides: TGTGCCAGCAGTGAACAGGGGCACTATGGCTACACCTTC. It encodes CASSEQGHYGYTF.

CDR3 in amino acids: CASSFVISYEQYF. In DNA form, the CDR3 reads TGTGCCAGCAGCTTTGTCATCTCCTACGAGCAGTACTTC. The chain carries TRBV11-3 and TRBJ2-7; D gene unclear. The V gene lost 3 bases and the J gene lost 0 bases, with 6 bases spanning the gap. CDR1 and CDR2 from the germline V gene are SGHNT and YENEEA. This CDR3 contains 13 residues.

The rearrangement uses TRBV28 and TRBJ1-1; D is possibly TRBD1 (5 bases). CDR1 is MDHEN, CDR2 SYDVKM, per germline. The germline V and J ends were trimmed by 2 bases and 2 bases, with 15 bases remaining between them. This CDR3 spans 16 amino acids. In DNA, the CDR3 is TGTGCCAGCAGTTTAGTAAGAGCGGGGGGAAACACTGAAGCTTTCTTT. Translating it yields CASSLVRAGGNTEAFF.

V is TRBV7-6 and J is TRBJ2-7, with TRBD2 identical over 9 bases. Trimming cost V 2 bases and J 6 bases; bases outside gene matches: 8. Germline loops: CDR1 SGHVS, CDR2 FNYEAQ. The CDR3 spans 15 residues. CDR3 protein: CASSLPSGALGEQYF. In DNA form, the CDR3 reads TGTGCCAGCAGCTTACCTAGCGGGGCCCTCGGCGAGCAGTACTTC.

The genes are TRBV7-9 and TRBJ2-5, with D perhaps matching TRBD1 (6 bases). CDR3 length: 14 residues. Germline CDR1 reads SEHNR; CDR2 reads FQNEAQ (reference sequence). V was trimmed by 7 bases and J by 3 bases, leaving 15 bases between them. CDR3 sequence (DNA): TGTGCCAGCAAGCGAAATTCAGGGGAAGAGACCCAGTACTTC. Amino acids: CASKRNSGEETQYF.

This clone came up once. J is TRBJ2-1 and V is TRBV30; 8 bases map to TRBD1. The V gene's germline CDR1 is GTSNPN and CDR2 SVGIG (reference sequence). J lost 2 bases, V lost 3 bases, and 3 bases had no gene match. The CDR3 is 14 amino acids. The CDR3 sequence: CAWSRGPPYNEQFF. Here the CDR3 DNA reads TGTGCCTGGAGCAGGGGGCCCCCCTACAATGAGCAGTTCTTC.

This clone was picked up one time. The chain links TRBV9 to TRBJ2-5; a possible D gene is TRBD1 (6 bases). The CDR3 is 16 amino acids. V dropped 4 bases and J dropped 4 bases, with 20 bases sitting between them. Germline lookup yields CDR1 SGDLS and CDR2 YYNGEE. The CDR3 loop reads CASSPPQSTGLETQYF. The CDR3 DNA reads TGTGCCAGCAGCCCTCCCCAATCGACAGGACTAGAGACCCAGTACTTC.

The CDR3 spells CASSLGAGYGYTF. The CDR3, as DNA: TGCGCCAGCAGCTTGGGGGCCGGCTATGGCTACACCTTC. The V call is TRBV5-1, the J call TRBJ1-2, with D hard to call. V lost 0 bases to trimming and J lost 4 bases, with 7 bases between them. Germline V gene data show CDR1 as SGHRS and CDR2 as YFSETQ. The CDR3 is 13 residues long.

The rearrangement uses TRBV6-5 and TRBJ2-7; D may correspond to TRBD1 or TRBD2 (6 bases each). CDR1 is MNHEY and CDR2 is SVGAGI in the germline V gene. V dropped 2 bases and J dropped 0 bases, with 14 bases sitting between them. CDR3 length: 16 residues. The CDR3 DNA follows: TGTGCCAGCAGTTACCTCGGAGGGGGGACCTCCTACGAGCAGTACTTC. Translated: CASSYLGGGTSYEQYF.

The chain employs TRBV10-2 and TRBJ2-5; TRBD2 aligns across 9 bases. Per the germline V gene, CDR1 is WSHSY and CDR2 is SAAADI. The CDR3 consists of 13 residues. Trimming cost V 7 bases and J 5 bases; bases outside gene matches: 5. The CDR3: CASTLAGRETQYF. Written as DNA, the CDR3 is TGCGCCAGCACCCTAGCGGGGAGGGAGACCCAGTACTTC.

The V gene is TRBV30, the J gene TRBJ1-1; D call uncertain. CDR1 GTSNPN and CDR2 SVGIG come from the germline V gene (reference sequence). The CDR3 has 13 residues. Trimming left V 2 bases short and J 0 bases short, with 7 bases between. CDR3 amino acids: CAWSKTLNTEAFF. The DNA for the CDR3 is TGTGCCTGGAGTAAGACCTTGAACACTGAAGCTTTCTTT.

The chain uses TRBV5-6 and TRBJ2-7; D might be TRBD2 (6 bases). Germline assignment: CDR1 SGHDT and CDR2 YYEEEE. The CDR3 spans 13 residues. V shed 4 bases and J shed 3 bases, with 11 bases lying between them. CDR3 loop: CASSKGLLYEQYF. The CDR3 DNA is TGTGCCAGCAGCAAGGGACTCCTCTACGAGCAGTACTTC.

The genes are TRBV9 and TRBJ1-5; 9 bases map to TRBD1. CDR1 and CDR2 from the germline V gene are SGDLS and YYNGEE. Trimming at V came to 3 bases and at J to 0 bases, leaving 1 base not matched to a gene. This CDR3 region has 15 residues. This CDR3 reads CASSGTGDSNQPQHF. The CDR3, as DNA: TGTGCCAGCAGCGGGACAGGGGATAGCAATCAGCCCCAGCATTTT.

This sequence joins TRBV10-2 and TRBJ1-6, with D possibly being TRBD1 (6 bases). Trimming pared 4 bases from V and 6 bases from J, leaving 10 bases between. CDR3 length equals 14 residues. CDR1 and CDR2 (germline): WSHSY, SAAADI. The CDR3 nucleotides read TGCGCCAGCAGTGGACAGGCGATTAATTCACCCCTCCACTTT. The encoded protein is CASSGQAINSPLHF.

The V call is TRBV29-1, the J call TRBJ2-3; no reliable D call. Germline V lookup: CDR1 SQVTM, CDR2 ANQGSEA. The CDR3 totals 12 residues. The V end was cut by 5 bases, the J end by 2 bases, with 8 bases between. The CDR3 DNA reads as TGCAGCGTTTGGGAAACCACAGATACGCAGTATTTT. This sequence encodes CSVWETTDTQYF.

V and J are TRBV7-2 and TRBJ1-6; 12 bases fit TRBD1. The length of the CDR3 is 17 residues. CDR1 is SGHTA and CDR2 is FQGNSA in the germline V gene. The V segment lost 2 bases and the J segment 10 bases; nucleotides outside the gene matches: 9. The CDR3, as DNA: TGTGCCAGCAGCTTAAGGTTGGGACAGGGGGCGAACTCACCCCTCCACTTT. Translation: CASSLRLGQGANSPLHF.

The genes are TRBV7-9 and TRBJ1-4; 9 nucleotides agree with TRBD1. CDR1 is SEHNR, CDR2 FQNEAQ, per germline (reference sequence). Trimming cost V 5 bases and J 3 bases; bases outside gene matches: 10. This CDR3 has 17 residues. CDR3 sequence reads: CASSPIRDRVSNEKLFF. The CDR3 DNA is TGTGCCAGCAGCCCCATCCGGGACAGGGTTTCTAATGAAAAACTGTTTTTT.

The sample holds a few counts of this clone. The chain recombines TRBV5-6 with TRBJ1-5; no firm D call. CDR1 SGHDT and CDR2 YYEEEE come from the germline V gene. With 0 bases removed from V and 0 bases from J, the gap between germline ends came to 7 bases. The CDR3 totals 15 residues. CDR3 amino acids: CASSLGQLSNQPQHF. The CDR3 nucleotides are TGTGCCAGCAGCTTGGGGCAGCTTAGCAATCAGCCCCAGCATTTT.

The J gene is TRBJ2-3, the V gene TRBV4-3; D may match TRBD1 or TRBD2 (5 bases each). V was clipped by 0 bases and J by 2 bases, with 24 bases between them. CDR1 is LGHNA, CDR2 YSLEER, per germline. The CDR3 spans 20 residues. The CDR3 loop is CASSQDPLSGLYYPTDTQYF. As DNA, the CDR3 is TGCGCCAGCAGCCAAGATCCCCTCTCGGGGCTTTACTATCCCACAGATACGCAGTATTTT.

The chain recombines TRBV2 with TRBJ1-6; 8 bases align to TRBD1. The junction had 10 bases not matched to a gene; V was cut back by 8 bases and J by 7 bases. The CDR3 covers 15 residues. Germline V gene sequence: CDR1 SNHLY, CDR2 FYNNEI. The CDR3 sequence is CASDRGWERNSPLHF. CDR3 nucleotides: TGTGCCAGCGACAGGGGCTGGGAACGCAATTCACCCCTCCACTTT.

This rearrangement joins TRBV28 to TRBJ2-2; D tentatively reads TRBD1 or TRBD2 (5 bases each). Looked up from germline, CDR1 is MDHEN and CDR2 is SYDVKM. Trimming took off 8 bases at V and 5 bases at J, with 18 bases between the two ends. The CDR3 extends over 15 amino acids. In DNA, the CDR3 is TGTGCCAGCCGCAAACCCTTGGGGGAAACCGGGGAGCTGTTTTTT. As protein: CASRKPLGETGELFF.